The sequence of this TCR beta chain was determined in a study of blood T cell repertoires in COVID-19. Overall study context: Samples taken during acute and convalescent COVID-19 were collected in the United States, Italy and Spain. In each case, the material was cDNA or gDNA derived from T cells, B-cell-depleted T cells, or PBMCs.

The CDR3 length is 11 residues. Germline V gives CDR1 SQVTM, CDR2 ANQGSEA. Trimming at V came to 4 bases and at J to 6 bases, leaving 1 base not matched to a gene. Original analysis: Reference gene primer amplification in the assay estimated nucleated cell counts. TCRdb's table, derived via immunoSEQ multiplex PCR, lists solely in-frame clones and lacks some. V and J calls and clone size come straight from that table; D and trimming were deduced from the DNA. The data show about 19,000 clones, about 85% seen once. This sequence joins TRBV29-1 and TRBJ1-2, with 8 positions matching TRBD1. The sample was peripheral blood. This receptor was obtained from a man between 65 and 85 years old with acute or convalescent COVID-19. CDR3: CSVGTGNGYTF. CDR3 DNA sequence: TGCAGCGTTGGGACAGGGAATGGCTACACCTTC.